What follows are 32 T cell receptor beta chains derived from one specimen sequenced in a study of OX40 agonist ivuxolimab in advanced cancers. Clones were read by immunoSEQ multiplex PCR, and TCRdb kept only the in-frame ones, dropping some. The data hold under 95,000 clones, with roughly nine tenths observed a single time. The source was CD4+ or CD8+ T cells sorted from blood, collected in a trial of the OX40 agonist ivuxolimab. These receptors came from an adult with an advanced solid tumor such as melanoma, head and neck, liver or kidney cancer.

The chain joins TRBV27 to TRBJ2-1, with D uncertain. CDR3 size: 15 residues. The V and J ends lost 5 bases and 3 bases respectively, with 14 bases between them. Germline V gene lookup returns CDR1 MNHEY and CDR2 SMNVEV (reference sequence). The CDR3 nucleotides are TGTGCCAGCAGTCCCCAATGGGCTGTCTACAATGAGCAGTTCTTC. Protein sequence: CASSPQWAVYNEQFF.

The CDR3 sequence is CASSSRGNTEAFF. The CDR3 nucleotides are TGTGCCAGCAGCTCCAGGGGGAACACTGAAGCTTTCTTT. The chain links TRBV11-2 to TRBJ1-1; possibly TRBD1 for D (6 bases). This CDR3 spans 13 amino acids. Trimming removed 4 bases at V and 1 base at J, with 7 bases between. Looked up from germline, CDR1 is SGHAT and CDR2 is FQNNGV.

The rearrangement links TRBV4-1 to TRBJ2-7, with a weak D call TRBD2 (5 bases). Germline loops: CDR1 MGHRA, CDR2 YSYEKL. V lost 2 bases to trimming and J lost 4 bases, with 12 bases between them. CDR3 size: 14 residues. This chain's CDR3 is CASSQLRGQYEQYF. The CDR3 DNA follows: TGCGCCAGCAGCCAACTAAGAGGGCAGTACGAGCAGTACTTC.

A single count supports this clone. The chain combines TRBV11-2 with TRBJ1-2; unclear D gene. Germline CDR1 SGHAT, CDR2 FQNNGV. V was shortened by 0 bases and J by 2 bases, with 4 bases between the two germline ends. CDR3 size: 13 residues. Here the CDR3 DNA reads TGTGCCAGCAGCTTAGACAGGAACTATGGCTACACCTTC. This encodes CASSLDRNYGYTF.

The CDR3 bases are TGTGCCAGCAGCCTACTCGGGCCCACCACAGATACGCAGTATTTT. It specifies CASSLLGPTTDTQYF. The chain employs TRBV7-2 and TRBJ2-3; D not resolved. The germline gives CDR1 SGHTA, CDR2 FQGNSA. Trimming left V 5 bases short and J 2 bases short, with 14 bases between. CDR3 length equals 15 residues. The entire variable domain, with the rest obtained from reference TRBV7-2 and TRBJ2-3, is as follows: GAGVSQSPSNKVTEKGKDVELRCDPISGHTALYWYRQSLGQGLEFLIYFQGNSAPDKSGLPSDRFSAERTGGSVSTLTIQRTQQEDSAVYLCASSLLGPTTDTQYFGPGTRLTVL.

V usage is TRBV5-6 and J usage is TRBJ2-7; possible D gene TRBD2, 5 bases. This CDR3 region has 12 residues. Trimming took 0 bases from V and 6 from J, leaving 7 bases between them. Germline values: CDR1 SGHDT, CDR2 YYEEEE. The CDR3 here is CASSLGTSEQYF. The CDR3 bases are TGTGCCAGCAGCTTGGGAACTAGCGAGCAGTACTTC.

The chain combines TRBV5-5 with TRBJ1-2; D may be TRBD1 (6 bases). Germline V lookup: CDR1 SGHKS, CDR2 YYEKEE (reference sequence). The V end was cut by 4 bases, the J end by 5 bases, with 12 bases between. This CDR3 contains 13 residues. The CDR3 DNA follows: TGTGCCAGCAGCGACCAGGGGACTTATGGCTACACCTTC. This sequence encodes CASSDQGTYGYTF.

The gene calls are TRBV6-4 and TRBJ2-1; perhaps TRBD2 as D (5 bases). The CDR3 totals 13 residues. Germline-derived CDR1 and CDR2 are MRHNA and SNTAGT. V gave up 6 bases and J gave up 2 bases, with 8 bases separating them. CDR3 sequence: CASSAGAYNEQFF. As DNA, the CDR3 is TGTGCCAGCAGCGCCGGGGCCTACAATGAGCAGTTCTTC.

The genes are TRBV27 and TRBJ1-1; 7 bases align to TRBD1. This CDR3 is built from 15 residues. Per germline, CDR1 MNHEY and CDR2 SMNVEV (reference sequence). V shed 5 bases, J shed 6 bases, and the junction held 12 bases outside the gene matches. In nucleotides, the CDR3 is TGTGCCAGCAGTGAGTACAGGGGAGGTGTCCCTGAAGCTTTCTTT. Protein product: CASSEYRGGVPEAFF.

The V and J genes are TRBV2 and TRBJ1-4; 11 nucleotides line up with TRBD1. The CDR3 contains 18 residues. CDR1 is SNHLY and CDR2 is FYNNEI in the germline V gene. Trimming removed 6 bases from V and 3 bases from J; junction bases left unmatched: 12. DNA of the CDR3: TGTGCCAGCAGCAGCCAACCAGGACAGGGGGCGGCTAATGAAAAACTGTTTTTT. It codes for CASSSQPGQGAANEKLFF.

The chain couples TRBV9 to TRBJ2-3; D unclear. The ends were cut back, 3 bases at V and 1 base at J, with 12 bases in the middle. The CDR3 runs to 15 residues. Germline lookup yields CDR1 SGDLS and CDR2 YYNGEE. The CDR3 DNA follows: TGTGCCAGCAGCGGCCGGGTTTTGGGCACAGATACGCAGTATTTT. Translated, it gives CASSGRVLGTDTQYF.

The chain recombines TRBV7-9 with TRBJ1-1; D is possibly TRBD1 (5 bases). Germline V gives CDR1 SEHNR, CDR2 FQNEAQ (reference sequence). The ends were cut back, 6 bases at V and 5 bases at J, with 13 bases in the middle. The CDR3 has 13 amino acids. CDR3 sequence (DNA): TGTGCCAGCAGATCCAGGGTAGAGACTGAAGCTTTCTTT. This codes for CASRSRVETEAFF.

This rearrangement joins TRBV19 to TRBJ2-2, with unresolved D. This CDR3 contains 12 residues. The germline CDR1 and CDR2 sequences are LNHDA and SQIVND (reference sequence). Between the trimmed V and J ends, which lost 9 bases and 1 base, there was a span of 6 bases. CDR3 in amino acids: CASLGNTGELFF. CDR3 nucleotides: TGTGCCAGCCTGGGGAACACCGGGGAGCTGTTTTTT.

Notes on this clone: A junction end diverges from the germline sequence, so it may reflect a read error. The V gene is TRBV28, the J gene TRBJ2-1, with 8 bases identical to TRBD2. In germline, CDR1 is MDHEN, CDR2 SYDVKM. This CDR3 comprises 12 residues. The CDR3 coding sequence is TGTGCCAGCGGTTTAGCGGGATTTGAGCAGTTCTTC. Translation gives CASGLAGFEQFF. Full variable domain (remainder filled in from reference TRBV28 and TRBJ2-1): DVKVTQSSRYLVKRTGEKVFLECVQDMDHENMFWYRQDPGLGLRLIYFSYDVKMKEKGDIPEGYSVSREKKERFSLILESASTNQTSMYLCASGLAGFEQFFGPGTRLTVL.

This chain uses TRBV29-1 with TRBJ2-1, with TRBD2 matching 9 bases. CDR3 length: 15 residues. Trimming took 7 bases from V and 7 from J; bases not matched to a gene: 14. The germline V gene has CDR1 SQVTM and CDR2 ANQGSEA. As DNA, the CDR3 is TGCAGCGCGCGTAAATCTAGCGGGGAATGGAATGAGCAGTTCTTC. It specifies CSARKSSGEWNEQFF.

The J gene is TRBJ1-4, the V gene TRBV7-9; 8 nucleotides line up with TRBD1. V lost 0 bases, J lost 8 bases, and 5 bases stayed unmatched. The CDR3 runs 15 residues. In germline, CDR1 is SEHNR, CDR2 FQNEAQ (reference sequence). This chain's CDR3 is CASSLAQGAREKLFF. The CDR3 nucleotides are TGTGCCAGCAGCTTAGCGCAGGGGGCAAGGGAAAAACTGTTTTTT.

CDR3 coding DNA: TGCGCCAGCAGCCAAGGACAAAGGACAGATACGCAGTATTTT. Translating it yields CASSQGQRTDTQYF. The chain joins TRBV4-1 to TRBJ2-3, with no clear D. CDR3 length: 14 residues. V shed 1 base and J shed 3 bases, with 8 bases lying between them. Per the germline V gene, CDR1 is MGHRA and CDR2 is YSYEKL.

V gene TRBV5-4 combines with J gene TRBJ1-3; a possible D gene is TRBD1 (5 bases). Germline lookup yields CDR1 SGHNT and CDR2 YYREEE (reference sequence). The CDR3 extends over 14 amino acids. Trimming took off 3 bases at V and 3 bases at J, with 10 bases between the two ends. CDR3 nucleotide sequence: TGTGCCAGCAGCTCGAGGGGTTATGGAAACACCATATATTTT. Protein: CASSSRGYGNTIYF.

This chain joins TRBV9 and TRBJ2-1; D may be TRBD2 (6 bases). The CDR3 length is 14 residues. Looked up from germline, CDR1 is SGDLS and CDR2 is YYNGEE. Between the trimmed V and J ends, which lost 0 bases and 7 bases, there was a span of 11 bases. CDR3 loop: CASSVAGLGNEQFF. As DNA, the CDR3 is TGTGCCAGCAGCGTAGCGGGACTTGGGAATGAGCAGTTCTTC.

The chain carries TRBV11-3 and TRBJ2-5, with unresolved D. V lost 1 base to trimming and J lost 7 bases, with 13 bases between them. This CDR3 has 14 residues. The V gene's germline CDR1 is SGHNT and CDR2 YENEEA. The CDR3 spells CASSLVQDLGTQYF. The CDR3 bases are TGTGCCAGCAGCTTAGTCCAGGATTTAGGGACCCAGTACTTC.

The chain links TRBV6-6 to TRBJ2-5; no clear D gene. Trimming took 2 bases from V and 1 from J, leaving 11 bases between them. The CDR3 spans 15 residues. Per the germline V gene, CDR1 is MNHNY and CDR2 is SVGAGI (reference sequence). CDR3 nucleotide sequence: TGTGCCAGCAGTTACACCCTAGAAGGCCAAGAGACCCAGTACTTC. This gives the protein CASSYTLEGQETQYF.

The chain is built from TRBV7-8 and TRBJ2-7; TRBD1 is a possible D gene (5 bases). Germline V lookup: CDR1 SGHVS, CDR2 FQNEAQ. V lost 2 bases and J 1 base, leaving 9 bases between the germline ends. This CDR3 has 14 amino acids. CDR3 DNA: TGTGCCAGCAGCTTACGACAGTCGTCCTACGAGCAGTACTTC. This translates into CASSLRQSSYEQYF. Using reference TRBV7-8 and TRBJ2-7 for the parts outside the CDR3, the full variable domain is GAGVSQSPRYKVAKRGQDVALRCDPISGHVSLFWYQQALGQGPEFLTYFQNEAQLDKSGLPSDRFFAERPEGSVSTLKIQRTQQEDSAVYLCASSLRQSSYEQYFGPGTRLTVT.

This chain joins TRBV5-1 and TRBJ2-2; D ambiguous. Trimming took off 2 bases at V and 7 bases at J, with 6 bases between the two ends. The germline gives CDR1 SGHRS, CDR2 YFSETQ. The CDR3 is 12 amino acids. The CDR3 region is CASSLGGGELFF. As DNA, the CDR3 is TGCGCCAGCAGCTTAGGCGGCGGGGAGCTGTTTTTT.

This chain uses TRBV6-6 with TRBJ1-2; 12 bases align to TRBD1. Germline CDR1 is MNHNY and CDR2 is SVGAGI (reference sequence). V was pared by 7 bases and J by 8 bases, with 11 bases of the junction left unmatched. The CDR3 sequence is 15 residues long. In DNA, the CDR3 is TGTGCCAGCAATCTACCGGGACAGGGGGCGCAGGGCTACACCTTC. Translating it yields CASNLPGQGAQGYTF.

The chain combines TRBV5-4 with TRBJ1-2; D remains unclear. The V gene lost 1 base and the J gene lost 8 bases, with 6 bases spanning the gap. The CDR3 loop spans 11 amino acids. The germline CDR1 and CDR2 sequences are SGHNT and YYREEE (reference sequence). CDR3 bases: TGTGCCAGCAGCTTGAGAGAGGGCTACACCTTC. Its translation: CASSLREGYTF.

The chain combines TRBV9 with TRBJ2-5, with D uncertain. The J call is in doubt because the DNA end fits TRBJ2-7 better. The CDR3 is made up of 13 amino acids. Germline CDR1 SGDLS, CDR2 YYNGEE. The CDR3 sequence: CASSVDSTYEQYF. The DNA of the CDR3 is TGTGCCAGCAGCGTAGACAGCACCTACGAGCAGTACTTC.

This clone has just one count. The chain recombines TRBV6-5 with TRBJ2-1, with 9 bases identical to TRBD1. The V and J ends lost 6 bases and 7 bases, in that order; junction bases with no gene match: 10. CDR1 is MNHEY, CDR2 SVGAGI, per germline. The CDR3 has 15 amino acids. The CDR3: CASSRTGTGINEQFF. CDR3 DNA: TGTGCCAGCAGCAGGACCGGGACAGGGATTAATGAGCAGTTCTTC.

The rearrangement links TRBV28 to TRBJ2-2, with D possibly called TRBD1 or TRBD2 (5 bases each). The CDR3 spans 18 residues. V was clipped by 4 bases and J by 1 base, with 19 bases between them. In germline, CDR1 is MDHEN, CDR2 SYDVKM. The CDR3 is CASSSPRDPTQNTGELFF. The CDR3 coding sequence is TGTGCCAGCAGTTCTCCAAGGGACCCGACTCAGAACACCGGGGAGCTGTTTTTT.

The chain links TRBV20-1 to TRBJ2-5, with D hard to call. The germline gives CDR1 DFQATT, CDR2 SNEGSKA (reference sequence). The CDR3 is made up of 10 amino acids. Trimming shortened V by 3 bases and J by 5 bases, and 4 bases separated the two germline ends. The DNA of the CDR3 is TGCAGTGCTAGTACGGAGACCCAGTACTTC. It specifies CSASTETQYF.

The genes are TRBV27 and TRBJ2-2; D perhaps matches TRBD1 (5 bases). This CDR3 spans 13 amino acids. The germline CDR1 and CDR2 sequences are MNHEY and SMNVEV (reference sequence). CDR3: CAVQERQGGELFF. Written as DNA, the CDR3 is TGTGCTGTGCAGGAGCGCCAGGGCGGGGAGCTGTTTTTT.

The chain is built from TRBV6-1 and TRBJ2-3; D gene ambiguous. Germline assignment: CDR1 MNHNS and CDR2 SASEGT. CDR3 length equals 14 residues. The V gene lost 2 bases and the J gene lost 4 bases, with 10 bases spanning the gap. In nucleotides, the CDR3 is TGTGCCAGCAGTGAATTGGCCTATTCAGATACGCAGTATTTT. It specifies CASSELAYSDTQYF.

The V call is TRBV2, the J call TRBJ1-3, with D possibly matching TRBD1 (5 bases). Germline V gene lookup returns CDR1 SNHLY and CDR2 FYNNEI. The ends were cut back, 8 bases at V and 5 bases at J, with 13 bases in the middle. CDR3 size: 13 residues. The CDR3 sequence is CASQYRLRNTIYF. In nucleotides, the CDR3 is TGTGCCAGCCAATACAGGCTGCGAAACACCATATATTTT. The variable domain in full, with the rest retrieved from reference TRBV2 and TRBJ1-3, is EPEVTQTPSHQVTQMGQEVILRCVPISNHLYFYWYRQILGQKVEFLVSFYNNEISEKSEIFDDQFSVERPDGSNFTLKIRSTKLEDSAMYFCASQYRLRNTIYFGEGSWLTVV.